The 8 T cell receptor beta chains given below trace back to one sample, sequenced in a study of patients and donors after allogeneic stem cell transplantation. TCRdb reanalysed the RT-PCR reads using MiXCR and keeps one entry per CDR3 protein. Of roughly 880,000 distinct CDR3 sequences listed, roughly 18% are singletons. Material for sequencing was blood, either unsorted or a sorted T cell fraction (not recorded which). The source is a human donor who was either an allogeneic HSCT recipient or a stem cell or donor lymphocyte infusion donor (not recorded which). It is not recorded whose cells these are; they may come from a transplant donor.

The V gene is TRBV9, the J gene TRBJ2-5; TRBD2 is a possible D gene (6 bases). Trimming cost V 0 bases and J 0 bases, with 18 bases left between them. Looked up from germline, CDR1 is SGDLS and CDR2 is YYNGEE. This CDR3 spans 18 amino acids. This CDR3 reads CASSVGQGGRVHQETQYF. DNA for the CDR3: TGTGCCAGCAGCGTAGGGCAGGGAGGAAGGGTGCACCAAGAGACCCAGTACTTC.

CDR3 nucleotide sequence: TGTGCCAGCGCCTTCGGGGGGGACTACGAGCAGTACTTC. It is translated as CASAFGGDYEQYF. The rearrangement uses TRBV5-8 and TRBJ2-7; 8 bases align to TRBD2. The trim removed 7 bases at V and 3 bases at J, leaving 6 bases unmatched. The CDR3 runs 13 residues. Per germline, CDR1 SGHTS and CDR2 YDEGEE.

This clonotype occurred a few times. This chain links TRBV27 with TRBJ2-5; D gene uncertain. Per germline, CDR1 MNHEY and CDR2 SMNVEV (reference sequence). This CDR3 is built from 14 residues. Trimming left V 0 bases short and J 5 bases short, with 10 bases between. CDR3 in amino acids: CASSLSRFDETQYF. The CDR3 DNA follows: TGTGCCAGCAGTTTATCGAGGTTTGATGAGACCCAGTACTTC.

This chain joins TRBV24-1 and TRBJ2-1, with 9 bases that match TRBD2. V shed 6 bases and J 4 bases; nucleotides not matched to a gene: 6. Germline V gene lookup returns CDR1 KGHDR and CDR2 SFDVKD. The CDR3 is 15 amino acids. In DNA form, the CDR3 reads TGTGCCACCAGTCAAAGACTAGCGGTATACAATGAGCAGTTCTTC. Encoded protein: CATSQRLAVYNEQFF.

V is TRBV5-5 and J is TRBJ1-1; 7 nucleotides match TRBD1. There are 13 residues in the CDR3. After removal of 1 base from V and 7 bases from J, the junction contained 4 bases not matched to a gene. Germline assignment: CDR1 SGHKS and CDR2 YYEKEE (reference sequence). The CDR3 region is CASSLLTGREAFF. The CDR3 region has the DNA TGTGCCAGCAGCTTGCTGACAGGGCGTGAAGCTTTCTTT.

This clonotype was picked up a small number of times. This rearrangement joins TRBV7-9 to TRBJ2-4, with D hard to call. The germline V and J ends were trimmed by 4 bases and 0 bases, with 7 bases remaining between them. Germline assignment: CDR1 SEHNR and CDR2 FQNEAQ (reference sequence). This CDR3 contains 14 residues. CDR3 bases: TGTGCCAGCAGCTCCGAACTAGCCAAAAACATTCAGTACTTC. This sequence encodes CASSSELAKNIQYF.

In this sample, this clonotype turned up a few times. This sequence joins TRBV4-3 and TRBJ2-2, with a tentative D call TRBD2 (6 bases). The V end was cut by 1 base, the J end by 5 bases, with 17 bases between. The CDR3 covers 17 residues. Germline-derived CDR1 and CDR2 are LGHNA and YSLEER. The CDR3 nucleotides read TGCGCCAGCAGCCAAGTGTTGCGGGGAAAGGGGACCGGGGAGCTGTTTTTT. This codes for CASSQVLRGKGTGELFF.

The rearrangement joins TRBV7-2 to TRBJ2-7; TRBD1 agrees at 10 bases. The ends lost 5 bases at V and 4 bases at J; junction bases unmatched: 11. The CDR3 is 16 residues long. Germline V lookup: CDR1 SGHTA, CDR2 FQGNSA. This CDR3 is CASSQGRRQGAYEQYF. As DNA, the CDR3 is TGTGCCAGCAGCCAAGGCAGGAGACAGGGGGCTTACGAGCAGTACTTC. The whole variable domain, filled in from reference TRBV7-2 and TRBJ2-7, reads GAGVSQSPSNKVTEKGKDVELRCDPISGHTALYWYRQSLGQGLEFLIYFQGNSAPDKSGLPSDRFSAERTGGSVSTLTIQRTQQEDSAVYLCASSQGRRQGAYEQYFGPGTRLTVT.